These T cell receptor beta chains were read from a single sample in a study of OX40 agonist ivuxolimab in advanced cancers. Sequencing was performed with immunoSEQ multiplex PCR; in TCRdb, only in-frame clones are kept and a portion is missing. The sample includes 77,000 or so clones, about 92% of them seen just once. Sequencing was performed on CD4+ or CD8+ T cells sorted from blood, taken in a trial of the OX40 agonist ivuxolimab. These receptors were obtained from an adult with an advanced solid tumor such as melanoma, head and neck, liver or kidney cancer. The CDR3 runs from the conserved cysteine through the conserved F or W. The D gene is left open where the match is weak. Size tells how often a clone was seen (once, few, many) or the class of an expanded clone, and some rows leave it out.

>few|TRBJ2-2|TRBD2|TRBV4-3
TGCGCCAGCAGCCGTTGGGCTAGCGGGGGTACCGGGGAGCTGTTTTTT
CASSRWASGGTGELFF
>.|TRBJ2-3|TRBD2|TRBV6-5
TGTGCCAGCAGAACTAGCGTCCCTACCACAGATACGCAGTATTTT
CASRTSVPTTDTQYF
>.|TRBJ1-3|.|TRBV6-5
TGTGCCGCAGGAGGGCAGGGTGCCATATATTTT
CAAGGQGAIYF
>.|TRBJ2-5|.|TRBV29-1
TGCAGCACTGATGGGAACAGGGAAGAGACCCAGTACTTC
CSTDGNREETQYF
>.|TRBJ2-5|.|TRBV7-8
TGTGCCAGCAGCTTAGGACTAGAAGAGACCCAGTACTTC
CASSLGLEETQYF
>.|TRBJ1-4|TRBD1|TRBV7-9
TGTGCCAGCAGCTTCGGACAGGGGGAAGAAAAACTGTTTTTT
CASSFGQGEEKLFF
>.|TRBJ1-5|.|TRBV10-2
TGCGCCAGCAGCCAAGCTCCGCCGGGCAACAATCAGCCCCAGCATTTT
CASSQAPPGNNQPQHF
>.|TRBJ2-7|.|TRBV19
TGTGCCACCAAAAGAGGAGAGAAGTCGTACTTC
CATKRGEKSYF
>.|TRBJ2-6|TRBD1|TRBV5-6
TGTGCCAGCAGCCTGCCAGGGGGATGGAGCTCTGGGGCCAACGTCCTGACTTTC
CASSLPGGWSSGANVLTF
>.|TRBJ2-1|.|TRBV27
TGTGCCAGCTCTGAGTACCCTAGGTCGGCCAATGAGCAGTTCTTC
CASSEYPRSANEQFF
>.|TRBJ2-3|TRBD2|TRBV4-2
TGTGCCAGCAGCCAAGAGGGAGCTAGCGGGGGAGGGGGGGATACGCAGTATTTT
CASSQEGASGGGGDTQYF
>.|TRBJ1-5|.|TRBV28
TGTGCCAGCAGTCAACATCAGCCCCAGCATTTT
CASSQHQPQHF
>.|TRBJ2-3|TRBD1|TRBV5-4
TGTGCCAGCAGCCCTCGGACAGGAGGAAGCACAGATACGCAGTATTTT
CASSPRTGGSTDTQYF
>.|TRBJ1-2|TRBD1|TRBV4-1
TGCGCCAGCAGCCAAACAGGGGGAACTAACTATGGCTACACCTTC
CASSQTGGTNYGYTF
>.|TRBJ1-1|.|TRBV5-1
TGCGCCAGCAGCTTGGCCGTTGGAGGAACTGAAGCTTTCTTT
CASSLAVGGTEAFF
>.|TRBJ2-2|.|TRBV9
TGTGCCAGCAGCGGGCAGATGAACACCGGGGAGCTGTTTTTT
CASSGQMNTGELFF
>.|TRBJ2-3|.|TRBV11-2
TGTGCCAGCAGCCCGTGGACTCGCGGGCCCAGGGATACGCAGTATTTT
CASSPWTRGPRDTQYF
>.|TRBJ2-2|TRBD2|TRBV7-2
TGTGCCAGCAGCACCGCGGGGGACACCGGGGAGCTGTTTTTT
CASSTAGDTGELFF
>.|TRBJ2-2|.|TRBV5-1
TGCGCCAGCAGCTTGGAGGCGGGACCCTACGGGGAGCTGTTTTTT
CASSLEAGPYGELFF
>few|TRBJ1-1|.|TRBV5-1
TGCGCCAGCAGCTTTAGTGGAGGGAACACTGAAGCTTTCTTT
CASSFSGGNTEAFF
>.|TRBJ2-4|TRBD2|TRBV15
TGTGCCACCAGCGGCGGGGGGGTTGGCAAAAACATTCAGTACTTC
CATSGGGVGKNIQYF
>once|TRBJ2-1|.|TRBV11-3
TGTGCCAGCAGCTTCCCCTGGGGAAATGAGCAGTTCTTC
CASSFPWGNEQFF